These 8 T cell receptor beta chains were all obtained from the same sample, sequenced in a study of OX40 agonist ivuxolimab in advanced cancers. Profiling relied on immunoSEQ multiplex PCR, and the TCRdb table lists in-frame clones only, not all of them. In the table there are about 82,000 clones, roughly 92% of which are singletons. The sequencing here drew on CD4+ or CD8+ T cells sorted from blood, taken in a trial of the OX40 agonist ivuxolimab. Every receptor here comes from an adult with an advanced solid tumor such as melanoma, head and neck, liver or kidney cancer.

The V call is TRBV11-2, the J call TRBJ1-2; the D is unclear. This CDR3 is built from 14 residues. Germline CDR1 is SGHAT and CDR2 is FQNNGV. V lost 3 bases to trimming and J lost 2 bases, with 10 bases between them. The DNA of the CDR3 is TGTGCCAGCAGCTTCCAGACCCTAAACTATGGCTACACCTTC. Translation gives CASSFQTLNYGYTF.

The chain carries TRBV2 and TRBJ2-1; D is possibly TRBD2 (6 bases). V lost 4 bases and J 5 bases, leaving 18 bases between the germline ends. Germline assignment: CDR1 SNHLY and CDR2 FYNNEI. The CDR3 has 16 residues. CDR3 in amino acids: CASSGGRWGENNEQFF. CDR3 coding DNA: TGTGCCAGCAGTGGGGGCCGATGGGGGGAGAACAATGAGCAGTTCTTC.

V gene TRBV19 combines with J gene TRBJ2-1; a weak D match, TRBD1 (6 bases). CDR1 is LNHDA and CDR2 is SQIVND in the germline V gene (reference sequence). V was clipped by 6 bases and J by 7 bases, with 19 bases between them. The length of the CDR3 is 15 residues. The CDR3 here is CASRERGTLRNEQFF. The CDR3 region has the DNA TGTGCCAGTAGGGAGAGGGGGACCCTTAGGAATGAGCAGTTCTTC.

The gene calls are TRBV6-6 and TRBJ2-3, with D unclear. Germline CDR1 and CDR2: MNHNY and SVGAGI (reference sequence). Trimming took off 6 bases at V and 10 bases at J, with 14 bases between the two ends. The CDR3 has 12 amino acids. The CDR3 spells CASRPTHGAQYF. CDR3 nucleotide sequence: TGTGCCAGCAGGCCGACCCATGGGGCGCAGTATTTT.

The chain combines TRBV5-1 with TRBJ2-7, with TRBD2 identical over 7 bases. The CDR3 is made up of 14 amino acids. Germline CDR1 is SGHRS and CDR2 is YFSETQ. V shed 0 bases and J 2 bases; nucleotides not matched to a gene: 2. CDR3 protein: CASSLGAGAYEQYF. Here the CDR3 DNA reads TGCGCCAGCAGCTTGGGGGCGGGGGCCTACGAGCAGTACTTC.

This clone was detected once. The genes are TRBV9 and TRBJ1-6, with 8 positions matching TRBD1. V was pared by 3 bases and J by 9 bases, with 8 bases of the junction left unmatched. CDR1 and CDR2 from the germline V gene are SGDLS and YYNGEE. The CDR3 runs 15 residues. CDR3 in amino acids: CASSAYGTGFSPLHF. The CDR3 DNA follows: TGTGCCAGCAGCGCATACGGGACAGGTTTTTCACCCCTCCACTTT.

The rearrangement joins TRBV10-3 to TRBJ2-7; D is undetermined. The CDR3 contains 14 residues. V shed 6 bases and J shed 1 base, with 13 bases lying between them. From germline, CDR1 is ENHRY and CDR2 SYGVKD. The CDR3 reads CAISGASRSYEQYF. The CDR3 bases are TGTGCCATCAGCGGAGCGAGTCGATCCTACGAGCAGTACTTC.

The V gene is TRBV5-8, the J gene TRBJ1-4, with D uncertain. Germline CDR1 reads SGHTS; CDR2 reads YDEGEE. V lost 4 bases and J 5 bases, leaving 18 bases between the germline ends. The CDR3 length is 16 residues. CDR3 protein: CASSPGSLSKNEKLFF. CDR3 DNA sequence: TGTGCCAGCAGCCCGGGGAGTTTAAGTAAAAATGAAAAACTGTTTTTT.